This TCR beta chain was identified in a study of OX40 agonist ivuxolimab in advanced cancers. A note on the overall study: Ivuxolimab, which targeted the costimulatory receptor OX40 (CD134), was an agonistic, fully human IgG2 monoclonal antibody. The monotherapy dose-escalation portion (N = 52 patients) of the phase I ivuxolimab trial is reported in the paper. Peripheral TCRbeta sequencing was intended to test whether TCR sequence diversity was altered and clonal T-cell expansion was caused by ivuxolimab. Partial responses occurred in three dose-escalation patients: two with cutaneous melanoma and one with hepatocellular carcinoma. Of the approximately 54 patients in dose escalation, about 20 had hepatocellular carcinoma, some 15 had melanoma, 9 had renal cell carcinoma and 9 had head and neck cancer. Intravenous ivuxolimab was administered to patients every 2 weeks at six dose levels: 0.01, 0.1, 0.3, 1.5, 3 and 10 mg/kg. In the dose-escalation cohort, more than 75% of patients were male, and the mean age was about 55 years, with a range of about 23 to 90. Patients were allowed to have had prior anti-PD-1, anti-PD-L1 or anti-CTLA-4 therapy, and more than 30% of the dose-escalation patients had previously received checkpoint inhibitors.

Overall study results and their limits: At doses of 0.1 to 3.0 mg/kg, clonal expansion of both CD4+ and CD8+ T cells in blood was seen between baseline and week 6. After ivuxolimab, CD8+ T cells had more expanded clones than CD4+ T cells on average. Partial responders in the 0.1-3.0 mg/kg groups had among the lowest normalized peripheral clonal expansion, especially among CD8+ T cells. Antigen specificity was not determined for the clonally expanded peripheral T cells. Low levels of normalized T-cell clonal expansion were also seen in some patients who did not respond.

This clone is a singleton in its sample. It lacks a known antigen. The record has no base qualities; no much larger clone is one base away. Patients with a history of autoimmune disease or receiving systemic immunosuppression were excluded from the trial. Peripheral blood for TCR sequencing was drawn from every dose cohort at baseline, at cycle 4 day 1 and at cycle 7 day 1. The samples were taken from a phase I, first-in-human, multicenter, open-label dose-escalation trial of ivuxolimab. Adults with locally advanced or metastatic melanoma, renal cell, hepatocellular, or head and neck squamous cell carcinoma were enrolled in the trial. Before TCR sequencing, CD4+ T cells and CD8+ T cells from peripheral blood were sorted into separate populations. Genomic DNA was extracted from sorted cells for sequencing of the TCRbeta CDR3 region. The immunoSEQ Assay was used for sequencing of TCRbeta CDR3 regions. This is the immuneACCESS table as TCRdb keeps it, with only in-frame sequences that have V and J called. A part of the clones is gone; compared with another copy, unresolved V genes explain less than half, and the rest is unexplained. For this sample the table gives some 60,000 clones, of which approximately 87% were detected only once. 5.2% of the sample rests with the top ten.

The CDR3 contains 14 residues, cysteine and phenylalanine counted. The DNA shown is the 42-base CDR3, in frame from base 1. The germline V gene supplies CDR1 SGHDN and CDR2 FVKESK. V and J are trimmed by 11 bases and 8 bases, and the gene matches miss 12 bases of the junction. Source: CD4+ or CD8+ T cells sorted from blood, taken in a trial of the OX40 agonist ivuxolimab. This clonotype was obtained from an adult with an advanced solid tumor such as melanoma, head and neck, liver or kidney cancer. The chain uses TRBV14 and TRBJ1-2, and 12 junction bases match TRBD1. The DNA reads TGTGCCGGGGGAAGGGACAGGGGGCTAGCAGGCTACACCTTC. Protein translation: CAGGRDRGLAGYTF. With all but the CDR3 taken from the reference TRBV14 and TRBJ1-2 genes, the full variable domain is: EAGVTQFPSHSVIEKGQTVTLRCDPISGHDNLYWYRRVMGKEIKFLLHFVKESKQDESGMPNNRFLAERTGGTYSTLKVQPAELEDSGVYFCAGGRDRGLAGYTFGSGTRLTVV.